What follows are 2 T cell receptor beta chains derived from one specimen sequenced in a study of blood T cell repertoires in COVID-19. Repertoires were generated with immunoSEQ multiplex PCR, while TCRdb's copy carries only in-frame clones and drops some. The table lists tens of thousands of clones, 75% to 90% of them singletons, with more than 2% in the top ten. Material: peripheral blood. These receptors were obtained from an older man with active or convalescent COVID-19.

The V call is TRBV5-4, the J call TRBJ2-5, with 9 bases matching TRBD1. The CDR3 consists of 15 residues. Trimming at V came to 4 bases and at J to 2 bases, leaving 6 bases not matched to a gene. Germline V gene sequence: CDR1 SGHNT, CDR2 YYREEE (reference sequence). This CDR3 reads CASSRGDRAQETQYF. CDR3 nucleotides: TGTGCCAGCAGCCGAGGGGACAGGGCTCAAGAGACCCAGTACTTC.

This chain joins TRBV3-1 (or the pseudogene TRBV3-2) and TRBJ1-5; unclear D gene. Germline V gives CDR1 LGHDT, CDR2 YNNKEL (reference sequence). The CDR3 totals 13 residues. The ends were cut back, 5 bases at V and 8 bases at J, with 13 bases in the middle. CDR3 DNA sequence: TGTGCCAGCAGCACTCTCGGAGGAGAGCCCCAGCATTTT. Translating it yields CASSTLGGEPQHF.